This T cell receptor beta chain was found in a study of neurological immune-mediated disorders. MiXCR, applied by TCRdb to the 5' RACE reads, yields one record per CDR3 protein. The sample holds about 38,000 distinct CDR3 sequences, approximately 10% seen once. V was shortened by 1 base and J by 4 bases, with 7 bases between the two germline ends. The CDR3 is 14 amino acids. Germline V gives CDR1 KGHSH, CDR2 LQKENI. This clonotype appeared many times. Its antigen is not identified. Findings and caveats of the study: Because no CDR3 amino acid sequences were shared across subjects by expanded clones, private repertoires were suggested in all groups.

CD4+ or CD8+ T cells, 1 million per library, were used for sorted libraries. The chain employs TRBV18 and TRBJ1-4; no reliable D call. The sequence was obtained from a woman aged 25 to 39 with HTLV-1-associated myelopathy (HAM/TSP). The source material was CD4+ T cells from blood. The CDR3 coding sequence is TGTGCCAGCTCACCACAGGGAGATAATGAAAAACTGTTTTTT. It specifies CASSPQGDNEKLFF.